The entry that follows covers one T cell receptor (beta chain) sequence. Its antigen is not identified. These data originate in a study of cytomegalovirus exposure and HLA in healthy donors. The study, taken as a whole, reports: Roughly uniform depth of sequencing across donors was assumed in presence/absence analyses. TCR association rates varied by HLA locus in a later analysis, with DRB1 highest and HLA-C lowest. Immune exposure information comprised only CMV serostatus.

PCR employed 60 Vbeta and 13 Jbeta primers. Repertoires were generated with immunoSEQ multiplex PCR, while TCRdb's copy carries only in-frame clones and drops some. The table lists 50,000 to 70,000 clones. J lost 5 bases, V lost 3 bases, and 12 bases had no gene match. The CDR3 runs 18 residues. The germline V gene encodes CDR1 SGHNT and CDR2 YENEEA. The chain joins TRBV11-3 to TRBJ2-7, with 14 bases fitting TRBD2. Sample: PBMCs. The receptor was isolated from a woman aged 18-30 years in good health and CMV-seronegative. Here the CDR3 reads CASSFGGLAGGLMDEQYF. The CDR3 DNA reads as TGTGCCAGCAGCTTTGGCGGACTAGCGGGAGGACTGATGGACGAGCAGTACTTC. Looking up the rest from reference TRBV11-3 and TRBJ2-7 gives the full variable domain: EAGVVQSPRYKIIEKKQPVAFWCNPISGHNTLYWYLQNLGQGPELLIRYENEEAVDDSQLPKDRFSAERLKGVDSTLKIQPAELGDSAVYLCASSFGGLAGGLMDEQYFGPGTRLTVT.